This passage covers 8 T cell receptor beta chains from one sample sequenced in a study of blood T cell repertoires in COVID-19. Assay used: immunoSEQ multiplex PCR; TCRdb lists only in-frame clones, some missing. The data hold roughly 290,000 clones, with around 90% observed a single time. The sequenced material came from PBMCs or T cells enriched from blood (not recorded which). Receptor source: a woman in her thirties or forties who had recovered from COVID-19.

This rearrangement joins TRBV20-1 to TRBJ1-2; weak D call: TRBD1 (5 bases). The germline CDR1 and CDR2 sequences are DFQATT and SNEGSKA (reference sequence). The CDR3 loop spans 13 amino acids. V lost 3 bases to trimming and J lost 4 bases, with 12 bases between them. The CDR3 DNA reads TGCAGTGCTAGTCGTGGAGGGGCCTATGGCTACACCTTC. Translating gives CSASRGGAYGYTF.

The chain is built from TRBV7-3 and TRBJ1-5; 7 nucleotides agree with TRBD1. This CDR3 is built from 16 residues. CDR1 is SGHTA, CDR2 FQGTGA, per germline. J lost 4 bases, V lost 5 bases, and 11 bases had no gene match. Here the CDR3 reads CASSTRRARGNQPQHF. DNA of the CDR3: TGTGCCAGCAGCACCCGCCGGGCCAGGGGGAATCAGCCCCAGCATTTT.

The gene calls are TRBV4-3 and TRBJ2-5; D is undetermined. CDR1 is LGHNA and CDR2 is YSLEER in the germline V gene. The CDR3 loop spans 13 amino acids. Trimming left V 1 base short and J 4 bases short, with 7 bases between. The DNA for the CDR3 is TGCGCCAGCAGCCAAGGGGCAGCAGAGACCCAGTACTTC. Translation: CASSQGAAETQYF.

DNA for the CDR3: TGCAGTGCTAGTAGGACTAGCGGAGGGGCTGAGCAGTTCTTC. Protein: CSASRTSGGAEQFF. V gene TRBV20-1 combines with J gene TRBJ2-1; 10 nucleotides agree with TRBD2. J lost 9 bases, V lost 3 bases, and 8 bases had no gene match. This CDR3 is 14 amino acids long. Per the germline V gene, CDR1 is DFQATT and CDR2 is SNEGSKA (reference sequence).

The CDR3 sequence: CASSLWQGGGYTF. CDR3 nucleotides: TGTGCCAGCAGCTTGTGGCAGGGTGGCGGCTACACCTTC. This sequence joins TRBV5-6 and TRBJ1-2; D is perhaps TRBD1 (5 bases). V gave up 1 base and J gave up 8 bases, with 12 bases separating them. Germline V gives CDR1 SGHDT, CDR2 YYEEEE. The CDR3 is 13 residues long.

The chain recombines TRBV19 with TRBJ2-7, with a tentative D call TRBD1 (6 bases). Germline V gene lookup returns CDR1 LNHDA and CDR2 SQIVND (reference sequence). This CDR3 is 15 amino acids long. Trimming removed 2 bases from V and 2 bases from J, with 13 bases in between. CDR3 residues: CASSIQGLGTYEQYF. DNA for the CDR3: TGTGCCAGTAGTATACAGGGGTTGGGGACCTACGAGCAGTACTTC.

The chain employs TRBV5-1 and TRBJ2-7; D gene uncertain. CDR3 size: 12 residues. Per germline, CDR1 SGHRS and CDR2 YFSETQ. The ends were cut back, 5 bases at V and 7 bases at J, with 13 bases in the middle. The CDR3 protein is CASSLSGGEQYF. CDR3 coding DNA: TGCGCCAGCAGTCTGTCGGGTGGGGAGCAGTACTTC.

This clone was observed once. The CDR3 region has the DNA TGTGCCAGCAGCGCACAGACAGGGGTTTACCAGGAGGCTTTCTTT. Translating it yields CASSAQTGVYQEAFF. The chain is built from TRBV9 and TRBJ1-1, with TRBD1 matching over 8 bases. This CDR3 has 15 amino acids. Germline lookup yields CDR1 SGDLS and CDR2 YYNGEE. V shed 3 bases and J 11 bases; nucleotides not matched to a gene: 15.